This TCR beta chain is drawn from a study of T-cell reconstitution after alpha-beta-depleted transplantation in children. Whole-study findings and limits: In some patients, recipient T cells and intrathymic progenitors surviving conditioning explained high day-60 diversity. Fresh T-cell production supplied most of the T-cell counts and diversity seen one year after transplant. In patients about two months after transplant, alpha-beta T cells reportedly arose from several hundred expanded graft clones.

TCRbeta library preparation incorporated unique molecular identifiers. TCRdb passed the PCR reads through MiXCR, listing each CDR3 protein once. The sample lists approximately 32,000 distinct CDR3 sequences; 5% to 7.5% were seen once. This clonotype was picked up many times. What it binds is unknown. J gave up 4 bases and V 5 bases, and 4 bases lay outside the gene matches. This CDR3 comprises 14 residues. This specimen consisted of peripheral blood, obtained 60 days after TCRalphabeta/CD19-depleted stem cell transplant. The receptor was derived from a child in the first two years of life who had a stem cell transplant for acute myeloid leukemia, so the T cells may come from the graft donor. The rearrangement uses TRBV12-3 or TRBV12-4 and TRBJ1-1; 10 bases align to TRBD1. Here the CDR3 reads CASSLWDRGTEAFF. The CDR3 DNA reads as TGTGCCAGCAGTCTGTGGGACAGGGGCACTGAAGCTTTCTTT.